What follows are 3 T cell receptor beta chains derived from one specimen sequenced in a study of regulatory T cells in long-lasting Graves disease. Time point indicated: newly diagnosed GD, antithyroid drugs for less than 3 months. Preparation of the TCR library used RNA extracted from PBMCs. Combining iRepertoire HTBI primers with Arm-PCR of CDR3 regions, the authors built TCR beta libraries. TCRdb re-called the multiplex PCR reads through MiXCR, storing one row per CDR3 protein. The sample shows around 250,000 distinct CDR3 sequences, 20% of them seen only once. The material sequenced was peripheral blood mononuclear cells (PBMCs), taken at new diagnosis, from a patient treated with antithyroid drugs. The receptor source for this set is a female donor with Graves disease.

The sample holds many counts of this clonotype. The rearrangement joins TRBV6-1 to TRBJ1-6; TRBD1 agrees at 9 bases. There are 15 residues in the CDR3. Germline V gene sequence: CDR1 MNHNS, CDR2 SASEGT. Losses at the gene ends were 7 bases for V and 4 bases for J; bases not matched to a gene: 5. This CDR3 reads CASTKGQGYNSPLHF. The CDR3, as DNA: TGTGCCAGCACCAAAGGACAGGGGTATAATTCACCCCTCCACTTT.

In its sample, this clonotype was seen many times. This chain connects TRBV27 to TRBJ1-2, with D perhaps TRBD1 (5 bases). V was cut by 6 bases and J by 7 bases, with 18 bases left in between. Germline CDR1 MNHEY, CDR2 SMNVEV (reference sequence). This CDR3 comprises 14 residues. The DNA of the CDR3 is TGTGCCAGCAGCCCAGTGGGGCCCTTACGTGGCTACACCTTC. It is translated as CASSPVGPLRGYTF.

This clonotype was detected many times. The chain joins TRBV7-2 to TRBJ1-1, with D maybe TRBD1 (5 bases). Trimming took 2 bases from V and 4 from J, leaving 8 bases between them. Per germline, CDR1 SGHTA and CDR2 FQGNSA. The CDR3 is 13 residues long. For the CDR3, the DNA is TGTGCCAGCAGCTTATCGGGGGTCACTGAAGCTTTCTTT. Amino acids: CASSLSGVTEAFF. The full variable domain, its missing parts supplied by reference TRBV7-2 and TRBJ1-1, is GAGVSQSPSNKVTEKGKDVELRCDPISGHTALYWYRQSLGQGLEFLIYFQGNSAPDKSGLPSDRFSAERTGGSVSTLTIQRTQQEDSAVYLCASSLSGVTEAFFGQGTRLTVV.